Listed here are 9 T cell receptor beta chains from one sample, sequenced in a study of blood T cell repertoires in COVID-19. TCRdb's table, derived via immunoSEQ multiplex PCR, lists solely in-frame clones and lacks some. Seen here are 200,000 to 300,000 clones, around 86% observed once, and the top ten hold over 7.5%. Material: peripheral blood. The receptors here all came from a man in his forties who had recovered from COVID-19.

This chain links TRBV6-5 with TRBJ2-3, with 7 bases aligning to TRBD1. The CDR3 extends over 16 amino acids. The V segment lost 4 bases and the J segment 0 bases; nucleotides outside the gene matches: 7. Germline values: CDR1 MNHEY, CDR2 SVGAGI. The CDR3 reads CASSSNRGSSTDTQYF. DNA for the CDR3: TGTGCCAGCAGTTCCAACAGGGGATCTAGCACAGATACGCAGTATTTT.

This chain links TRBV9 with TRBJ1-1; the match to TRBD1 covers 8 bases. V gave up 3 bases and J gave up 0 bases; unmatched junction bases: 7. Germline-derived CDR1 and CDR2 are SGDLS and YYNGEE. CDR3 length: 16 amino acids. The CDR3 bases are TGTGCCAGCAGCGGATCGACAGGGGTCATGAACACTGAAGCTTTCTTT. It specifies CASSGSTGVMNTEAFF.

The chain combines TRBV18 with TRBJ2-1; 10 bases match TRBD2. With 0 bases clipped from V and 6 bases from J, the junction kept 5 bases outside the gene matches. CDR1 is KGHSH, CDR2 LQKENI, per germline. The CDR3 extends over 16 amino acids. The CDR3 sequence: CASSPPRLAGGNEQFF. The CDR3 DNA reads as TGTGCCAGCTCACCACCTCGACTAGCGGGTGGCAATGAGCAGTTCTTC. Supplemented by reference TRBV18 and TRBJ2-1, the full variable domain reads NAGVMQNPRHLVRRRGQEARLRCSPMKGHSHVYWYRQLPEEGLKFMVYLQKENIIDESGMPKERFSAEFPKEGPSILRIQQVVRGDSAAYFCASSPPRLAGGNEQFFGPGTRLTVL.

J is TRBJ1-2 and V is TRBV5-1; D remains unclear. The CDR3 is 15 amino acids. CDR1 SGHRS and CDR2 YFSETQ come from the germline V gene. V shed 0 bases and J shed 1 base, with 10 bases lying between them. The CDR3 sequence: CASSLDGRINYGYTF. The DNA of the CDR3 is TGCGCCAGCAGCTTGGATGGCCGTATTAACTATGGCTACACCTTC.

The chain's CDR3 is CASSQDMGSRSYEQYF. DNA for the CDR3: TGTGCCAGCAGCCAGGACATGGGTTCTCGTTCCTACGAGCAGTACTTC. The chain has TRBV3-1 (or the pseudogene TRBV3-2) and TRBJ2-7, with D perhaps matching TRBD1 (5 bases). Trimming took off 3 bases at V and 1 base at J, with 16 bases between the two ends. The V gene's germline CDR1 is LGHDT and CDR2 YNNKEL (reference sequence). The CDR3 is 16 amino acids.

V usage is TRBV11-2 and J usage is TRBJ1-2, with D maybe TRBD1 (6 bases). Germline V gives CDR1 SGHAT, CDR2 FQNNGV. Between the trimmed V and J ends, which lost 1 base and 8 bases, there was a span of 11 bases. The CDR3 extends over 13 amino acids. CDR3 coding DNA: TGTGCCAGCAGCTTAGCCCAGGGGTGGGGCTACACCTTC. Amino acid sequence: CASSLAQGWGYTF.

The rearrangement links TRBV5-1 to TRBJ2-7; possible D gene TRBD1, 7 bases. This CDR3 comprises 15 residues. V lost 0 bases and J lost 3, with 13 bases in between. The V gene's germline CDR1 is SGHRS and CDR2 YFSETQ. The CDR3: CASSLAPGGGYEQYF. The CDR3 region has the DNA TGCGCCAGCAGCTTGGCCCCAGGGGGAGGCTACGAGCAGTACTTC.

This rearrangement joins TRBV30 to TRBJ2-7, with 10 bases fitting TRBD2. From germline, CDR1 is GTSNPN and CDR2 SVGIG (reference sequence). The J segment lost 5 bases and the V segment lost 0 bases, leaving 10 bases of the junction unmatched. The CDR3 is made up of 16 amino acids. In DNA form, the CDR3 reads TGTGCCTGGAGTGTACGGCTAGCGGGGGAACCCAACGAGCAGTACTTC. It encodes CAWSVRLAGEPNEQYF. Drawing the rest from reference TRBV30 and TRBJ2-7, the complete variable domain is SQTIHQWPATLVQPVGSPLSLECTVEGTSNPNLYWYRQAAGRGLQLLFYSVGIGQISSEVPQNLSASRPQDRQFILSSKKLLLSDSGFYLCAWSVRLAGEPNEQYFGPGTRLTVT.

This chain links TRBV6-5 with TRBJ2-1; D might be TRBD2 (6 bases). Germline V CDR1 and CDR2: MNHEY, SVGAGI. The CDR3 has 15 amino acids. V lost 6 bases, J lost 9 bases, and 21 bases lay in between. The DNA of the CDR3 is TGTGCCAGCAGGGCCAAACGCGGGGCGGTGAGTGAGCAGTTCTTC. Amino acids: CASRAKRGAVSEQFF.